This section outlines one TCR beta chain sequence together with its context. Its antigen remains unidentified. Next came a second PCR, run for about 6 to 12 cycles, which used a sample-barcoded 5' primer along with a J-beta primer mix. Each cDNA was tagged by a template-switch adaptor containing 12 random nucleotides. MiXCR was run by TCRdb on the 5' RACE reads, yielding one entry per CDR3 protein. Here the sample spans 1.5 million to 2 million distinct CDR3 sequences, roughly 32% being singletons. This entry comes from a study of blood T cells in healthy people across ages. General study results and limits: Diversity of TCR beta per million T cells declined in a roughly linear way with age. For the donors, CMV status was unknown and possibly confounded expanded clonotype changes. Long-lived and aged donors differed, with more naive CD4+ cells and higher diversity in the long-lived.

V was pared by 1 base and J by 3 bases, with 4 bases of the junction left unmatched. The CDR3 covers 15 residues. Germline CDR1 and CDR2: DFQATT and SNEGSKA (reference sequence). Sequenced input: blood. The receptor was isolated from a woman in her 30s in good health. The V and J genes are TRBV20-1 and TRBJ2-7; 12 nucleotides agree with TRBD2. The CDR3 spells CSARGLAGGVYEQYF. For the CDR3, the DNA is TGCAGTGCTAGAGGCCTAGCGGGAGGGGTCTACGAGCAGTACTTC.